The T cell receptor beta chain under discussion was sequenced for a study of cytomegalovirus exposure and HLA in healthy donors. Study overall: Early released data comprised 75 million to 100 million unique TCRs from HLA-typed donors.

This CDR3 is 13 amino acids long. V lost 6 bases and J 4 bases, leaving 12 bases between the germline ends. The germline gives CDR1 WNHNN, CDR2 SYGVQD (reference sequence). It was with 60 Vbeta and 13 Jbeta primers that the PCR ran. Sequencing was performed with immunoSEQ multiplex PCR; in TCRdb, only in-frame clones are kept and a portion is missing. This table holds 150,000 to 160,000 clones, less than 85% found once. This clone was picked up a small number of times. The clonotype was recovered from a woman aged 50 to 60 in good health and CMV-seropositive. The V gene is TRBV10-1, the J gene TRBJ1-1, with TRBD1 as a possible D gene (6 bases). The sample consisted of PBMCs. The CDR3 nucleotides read TGCGCCAGCAGCGTTACCAGGGGCACTGAAGCTTTCTTT. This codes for CASSVTRGTEAFF.